This TCR beta chain was sequenced in a study of T cell responses to AZD1222 COVID-19 vaccine. General observations from the study: Baseline testing showed seropositivity in only five to seven AZD1222 recipients. Donors skewed white British and female; clonal diversity was possibly underestimated. None of the repertoires were sampled until the peak T cell response had passed.

As regards this clone: What it binds is not known.

This CDR3 comprises 15 residues. Trimming took 6 bases from V and 1 from J, leaving 12 bases between them. Germline values: CDR1 MNHEY, CDR2 SMNVEV (reference sequence). Libraries were prepared by immunoSEQ multiplex PCR; TCRdb keeps only in-frame clonotypes and omits some of them. The sample records 150,000 or so clones, roughly 92% being singletons. The rearrangement links TRBV27 to TRBJ1-4; D may be TRBD1 (6 bases). This receptor was obtained from an adult in good health. The sample was peripheral blood, taken on day 0 of AZD1222 vaccination. CDR3 nucleotides: TGTGCCAGCAGCCTGAACAGGGTAACTAATGAAAAACTGTTTTTT. Its translation: CASSLNRVTNEKLFF.